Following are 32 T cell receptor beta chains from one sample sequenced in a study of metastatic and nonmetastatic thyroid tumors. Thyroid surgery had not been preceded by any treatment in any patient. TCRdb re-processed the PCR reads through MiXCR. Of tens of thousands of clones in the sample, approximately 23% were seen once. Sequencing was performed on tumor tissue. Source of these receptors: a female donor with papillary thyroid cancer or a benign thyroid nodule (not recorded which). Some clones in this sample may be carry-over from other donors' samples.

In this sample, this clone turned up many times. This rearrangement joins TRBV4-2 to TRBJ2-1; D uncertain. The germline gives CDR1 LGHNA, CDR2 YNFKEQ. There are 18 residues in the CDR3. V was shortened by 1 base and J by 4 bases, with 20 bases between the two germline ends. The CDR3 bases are TGTGCCAGCAGCCAAGGGGGTCTTTTAGTCTCCCCGTACAATGAGCAGTTCTTC. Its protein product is CASSQGGLLVSPYNEQFF.

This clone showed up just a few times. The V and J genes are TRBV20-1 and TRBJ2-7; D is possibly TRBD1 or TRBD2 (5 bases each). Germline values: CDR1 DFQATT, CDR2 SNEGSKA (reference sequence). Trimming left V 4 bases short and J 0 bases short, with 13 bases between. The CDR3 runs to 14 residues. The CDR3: CSAKGTLSSYEQYF. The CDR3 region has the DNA TGCAGTGCTAAGGGGACCCTAAGCTCCTACGAGCAGTACTTC.

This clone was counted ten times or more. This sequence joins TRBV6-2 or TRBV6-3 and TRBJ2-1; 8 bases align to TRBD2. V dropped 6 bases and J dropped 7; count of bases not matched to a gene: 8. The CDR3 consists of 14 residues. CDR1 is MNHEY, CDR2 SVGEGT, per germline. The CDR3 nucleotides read TGTGCCAGCAGCGATATAGCGGGACGGAATGAGCAGTTCTTC. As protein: CASSDIAGRNEQFF.

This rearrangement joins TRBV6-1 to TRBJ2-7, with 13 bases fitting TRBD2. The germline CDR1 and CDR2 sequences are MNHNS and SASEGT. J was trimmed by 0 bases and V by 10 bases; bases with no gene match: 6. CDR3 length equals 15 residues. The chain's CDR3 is CAIIRTSGGSYEQYF. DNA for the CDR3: TGTGCCATCATCCGGACTAGCGGGGGCTCCTACGAGCAGTACTTC.

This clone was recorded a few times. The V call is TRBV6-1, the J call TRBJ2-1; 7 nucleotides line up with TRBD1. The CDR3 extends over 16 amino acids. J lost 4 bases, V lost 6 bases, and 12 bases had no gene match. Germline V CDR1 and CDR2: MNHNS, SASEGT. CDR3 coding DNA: TGTGCCAGCAGAATTCCAACCGGGACAGTATACAATGAGCAGTTCTTC. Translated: CASRIPTGTVYNEQFF.

As DNA, the CDR3 is TGCGCCAGCAGCTTTTATAGCGGGAATATCTACGAGCAGTACTTC. Its protein is CASSFYSGNIYEQYF. This sequence joins TRBV5-1 and TRBJ2-7; 8 bases line up with TRBD2. The CDR3 loop spans 15 amino acids. Unmatched junction bases numbered 7, after V lost 2 bases and J lost 3 bases. Germline-derived CDR1 and CDR2 are SGHRS and YFSETQ.

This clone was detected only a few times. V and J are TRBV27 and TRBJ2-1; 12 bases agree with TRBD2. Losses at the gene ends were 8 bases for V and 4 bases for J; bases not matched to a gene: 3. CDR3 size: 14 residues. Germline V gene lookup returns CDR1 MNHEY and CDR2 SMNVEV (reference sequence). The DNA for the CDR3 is TGTGCCAGCCGGACTAGCGGGACATACAATGAGCAGTTCTTC. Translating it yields CASRTSGTYNEQFF.

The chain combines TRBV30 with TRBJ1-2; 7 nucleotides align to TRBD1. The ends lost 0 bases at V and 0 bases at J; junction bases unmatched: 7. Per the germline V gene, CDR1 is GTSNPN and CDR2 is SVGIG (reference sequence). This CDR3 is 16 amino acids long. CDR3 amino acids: CAWSVKSDRTNYGYTF. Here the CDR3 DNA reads TGTGCCTGGAGTGTAAAGTCGGACAGGACTAACTATGGCTACACCTTC.

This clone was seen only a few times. This CDR3 reads CASSYMWDTRGPGELFF. CDR3 coding DNA: TGTGCCAGCAGTTACATGTGGGACACCAGGGGCCCCGGGGAGCTGTTTTTT. J is TRBJ2-2 and V is TRBV6-6; D is perhaps TRBD1 (6 bases). This CDR3 has 17 amino acids. Germline-derived CDR1 and CDR2 are MNHNY and SVGAGI (reference sequence). V was trimmed by 2 bases and J by 6 bases, leaving 19 bases between them.

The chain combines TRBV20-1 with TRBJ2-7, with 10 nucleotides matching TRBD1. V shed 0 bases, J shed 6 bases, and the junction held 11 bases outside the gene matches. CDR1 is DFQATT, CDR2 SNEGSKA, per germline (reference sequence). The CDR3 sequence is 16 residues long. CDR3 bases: TGCAGTGCTAGAGATGGATCTGGGACAGGGGTTTTCGAGCAGTACTTC. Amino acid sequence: CSARDGSGTGVFEQYF.

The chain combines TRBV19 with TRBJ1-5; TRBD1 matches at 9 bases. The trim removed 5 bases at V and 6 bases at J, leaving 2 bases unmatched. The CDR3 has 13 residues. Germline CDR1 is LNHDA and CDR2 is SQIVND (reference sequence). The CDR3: CASSWDRVQPQHF. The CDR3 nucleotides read TGTGCCAGTAGTTGGGACAGGGTTCAGCCCCAGCATTTT.

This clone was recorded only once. The CDR3 here is CASSLLPGQINTEAFF. CDR3 in DNA: TGCGCCAGCAGCTTATTACCGGGACAGATTAACACTGAAGCTTTCTTT. This chain uses TRBV5-1 with TRBJ1-1, with 7 bases identical to TRBD1. From germline, CDR1 is SGHRS and CDR2 YFSETQ. V dropped 2 bases and J dropped 2; count of bases not matched to a gene: 9. This CDR3 is built from 16 residues.

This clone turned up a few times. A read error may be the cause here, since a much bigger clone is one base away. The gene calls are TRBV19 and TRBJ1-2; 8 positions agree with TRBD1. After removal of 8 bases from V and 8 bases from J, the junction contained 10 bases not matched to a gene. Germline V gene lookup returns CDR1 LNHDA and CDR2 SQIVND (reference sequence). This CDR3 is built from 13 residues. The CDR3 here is CASGDRGGSGYTF. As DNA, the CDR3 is TGTGCCAGTGGCGACAGGGGAGGCTCGGGCTACACCTTC.

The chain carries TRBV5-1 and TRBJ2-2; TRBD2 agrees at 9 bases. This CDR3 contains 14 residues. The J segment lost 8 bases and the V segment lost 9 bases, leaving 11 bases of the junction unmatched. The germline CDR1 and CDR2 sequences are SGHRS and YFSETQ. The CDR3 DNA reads TGCGCCACCCGGACTAGCGAGCAATGGGGGGAGCTGTTTTTT. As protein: CATRTSEQWGELFF. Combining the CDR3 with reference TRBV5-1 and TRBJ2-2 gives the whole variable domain KAGVTQTPRYLIKTRGQQVTLSCSPISGHRSVSWYQQTPGQGLQFLFEYFSETQRNKGNFPGRFSGRQFSNSRSEMNVSTLELGDSALYLCATRTSEQWGELFFGEGSRLTVL.

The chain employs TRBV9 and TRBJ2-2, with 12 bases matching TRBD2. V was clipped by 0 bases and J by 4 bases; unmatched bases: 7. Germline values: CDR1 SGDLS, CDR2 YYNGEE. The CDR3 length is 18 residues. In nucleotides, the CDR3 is TGTGCCAGCAGCGTAGGAGGCCGGGGACTAGCGGGCACCGGGGAGCTGTTTTTT. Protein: CASSVGGRGLAGTGELFF.

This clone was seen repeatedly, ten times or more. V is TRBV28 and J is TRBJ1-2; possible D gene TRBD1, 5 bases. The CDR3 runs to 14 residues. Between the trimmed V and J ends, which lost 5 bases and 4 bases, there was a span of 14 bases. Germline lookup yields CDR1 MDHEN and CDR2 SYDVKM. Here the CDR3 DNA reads TGTGCCAGCAGTCAAAGACAGATCGGCTATGGCTACACCTTC. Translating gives CASSQRQIGYGYTF.

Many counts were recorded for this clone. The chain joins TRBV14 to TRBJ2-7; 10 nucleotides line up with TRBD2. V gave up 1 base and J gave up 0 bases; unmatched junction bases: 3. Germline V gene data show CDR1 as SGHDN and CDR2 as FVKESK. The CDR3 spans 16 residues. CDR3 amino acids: CASSQASSGSSYEQYF. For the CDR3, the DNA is TGTGCCAGCAGCCAAGCGTCTAGCGGGAGCTCCTACGAGCAGTACTTC. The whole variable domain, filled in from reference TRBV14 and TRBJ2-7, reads EAGVTQFPSHSVIEKGQTVTLRCDPISGHDNLYWYRRVMGKEIKFLLHFVKESKQDESGMPNNRFLAERTGGTYSTLKVQPAELEDSGVYFCASSQASSGSSYEQYFGPGTRLTVT.

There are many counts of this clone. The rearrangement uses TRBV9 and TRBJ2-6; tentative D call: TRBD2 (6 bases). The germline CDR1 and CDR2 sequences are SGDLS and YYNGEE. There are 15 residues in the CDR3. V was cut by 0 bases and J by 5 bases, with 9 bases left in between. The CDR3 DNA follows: TGTGCCAGCAGCGTAGGGGGGGTACGGGCCAACGTCCTGACTTTC. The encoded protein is CASSVGGVRANVLTF.

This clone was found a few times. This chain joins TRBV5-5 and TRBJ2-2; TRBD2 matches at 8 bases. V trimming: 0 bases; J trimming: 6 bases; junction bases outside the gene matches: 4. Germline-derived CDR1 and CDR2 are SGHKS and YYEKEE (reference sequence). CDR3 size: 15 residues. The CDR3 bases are TGTGCCAGCAGCTTGGAGGGACTAGAGGCCGGGGAGCTGTTTTTT. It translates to CASSLEGLEAGELFF.

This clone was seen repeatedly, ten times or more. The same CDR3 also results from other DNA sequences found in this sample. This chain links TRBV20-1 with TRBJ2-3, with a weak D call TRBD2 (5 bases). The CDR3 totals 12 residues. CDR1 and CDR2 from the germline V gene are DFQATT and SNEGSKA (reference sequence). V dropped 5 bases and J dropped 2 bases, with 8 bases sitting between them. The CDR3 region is CSAFRDTDTQYF. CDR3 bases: TGCAGTGCTTTCCGGGACACAGATACGCAGTATTTT.

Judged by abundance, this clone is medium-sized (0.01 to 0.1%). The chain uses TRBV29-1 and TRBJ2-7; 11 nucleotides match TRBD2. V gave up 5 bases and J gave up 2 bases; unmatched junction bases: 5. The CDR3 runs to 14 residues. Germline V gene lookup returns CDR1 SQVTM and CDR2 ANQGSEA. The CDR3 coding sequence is TGCAGCGTTACCGGACTAGCGGGCCCCTACGAGCAGTACTTC. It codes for CSVTGLAGPYEQYF.

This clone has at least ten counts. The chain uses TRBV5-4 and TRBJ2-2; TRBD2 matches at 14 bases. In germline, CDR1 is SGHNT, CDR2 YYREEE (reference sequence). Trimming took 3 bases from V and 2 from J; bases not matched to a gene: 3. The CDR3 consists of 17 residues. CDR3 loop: CASSYGLAGGNTGELFF. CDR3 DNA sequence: TGTGCCAGCAGCTACGGACTAGCGGGAGGAAACACCGGGGAGCTGTTTTTT.

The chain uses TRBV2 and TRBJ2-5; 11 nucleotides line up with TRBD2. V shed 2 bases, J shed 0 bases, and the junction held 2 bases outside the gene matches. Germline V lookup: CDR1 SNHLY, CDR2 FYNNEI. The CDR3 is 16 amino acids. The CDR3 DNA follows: TGTGCCAGCAGTGAAACTAGCGGGAGTTACCAAGAGACCCAGTACTTC. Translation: CASSETSGSYQETQYF.

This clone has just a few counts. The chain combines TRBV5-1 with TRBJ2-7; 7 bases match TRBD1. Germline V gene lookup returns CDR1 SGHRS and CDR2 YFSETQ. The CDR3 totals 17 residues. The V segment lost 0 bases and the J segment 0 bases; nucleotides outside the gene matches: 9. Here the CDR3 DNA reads TGCGCCAGCAGCTTGGGGGGCTTTCGGGACAGCTCCTACGAGCAGTACTTC. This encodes CASSLGGFRDSSYEQYF. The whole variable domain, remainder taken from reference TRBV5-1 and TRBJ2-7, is KAGVTQTPRYLIKTRGQQVTLSCSPISGHRSVSWYQQTPGQGLQFLFEYFSETQRNKGNFPGRFSGRQFSNSRSEMNVSTLELGDSALYLCASSLGGFRDSSYEQYFGPGTRLTVT.

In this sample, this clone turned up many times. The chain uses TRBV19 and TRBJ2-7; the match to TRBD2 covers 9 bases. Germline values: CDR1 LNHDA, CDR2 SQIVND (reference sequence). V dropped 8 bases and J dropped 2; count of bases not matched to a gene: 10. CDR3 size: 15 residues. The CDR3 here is CASQSSAGGPYEQYF. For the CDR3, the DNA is TGTGCCAGTCAAAGTTCGGCGGGAGGGCCCTACGAGCAGTACTTC.

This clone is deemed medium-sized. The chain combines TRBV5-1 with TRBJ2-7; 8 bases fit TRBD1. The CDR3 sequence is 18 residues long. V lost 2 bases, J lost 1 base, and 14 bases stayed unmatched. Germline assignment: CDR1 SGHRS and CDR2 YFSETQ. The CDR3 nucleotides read TGCGCCAGCAGCTTACCGGCGCTAGACAGGGGATGGTCCTACGAGCAGTACTTC. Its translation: CASSLPALDRGWSYEQYF.

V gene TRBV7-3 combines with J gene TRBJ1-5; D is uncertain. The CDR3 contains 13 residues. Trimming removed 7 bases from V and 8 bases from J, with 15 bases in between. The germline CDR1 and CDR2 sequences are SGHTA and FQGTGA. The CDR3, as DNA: TGTGCCAGCACCCCATTCCCCGGGGAGCCCCAGCATTTT. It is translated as CASTPFPGEPQHF.

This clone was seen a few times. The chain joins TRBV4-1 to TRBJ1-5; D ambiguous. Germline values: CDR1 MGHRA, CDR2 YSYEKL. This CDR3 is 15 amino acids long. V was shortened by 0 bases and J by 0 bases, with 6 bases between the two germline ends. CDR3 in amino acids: CASSQDSFSNQPQHF. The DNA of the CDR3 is TGCGCCAGCAGCCAAGATTCATTTAGCAATCAGCCCCAGCATTTT.

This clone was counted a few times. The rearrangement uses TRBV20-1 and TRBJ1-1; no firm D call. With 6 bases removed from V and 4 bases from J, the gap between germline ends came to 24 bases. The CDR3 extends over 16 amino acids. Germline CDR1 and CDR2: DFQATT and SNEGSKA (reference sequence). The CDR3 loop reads CSAHGSSASRGTEAFF. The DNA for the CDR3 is TGCAGTGCCCACGGGAGCAGCGCATCCCGGGGCACTGAAGCTTTCTTT.

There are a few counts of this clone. The CDR3, as DNA: TGTGCCAGCAGCCCCCAGGACAGGGTTGGTGACGAAGCTTTCTTT. Translating it yields CASSPQDRVGDEAFF. This sequence joins TRBV11-3 and TRBJ1-1, with TRBD1 identical over 8 bases. CDR3 length: 15 residues. V lost 5 bases and J lost 8; bases outside the gene matches: 13. Germline V lookup: CDR1 SGHNT, CDR2 YENEEA.

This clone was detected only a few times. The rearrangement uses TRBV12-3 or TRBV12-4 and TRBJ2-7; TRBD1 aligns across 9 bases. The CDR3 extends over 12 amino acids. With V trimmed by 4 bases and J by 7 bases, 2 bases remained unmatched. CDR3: CASSYRGLEQYF. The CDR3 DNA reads TGTGCCAGCAGTTACAGGGGGCTTGAGCAGTACTTC.

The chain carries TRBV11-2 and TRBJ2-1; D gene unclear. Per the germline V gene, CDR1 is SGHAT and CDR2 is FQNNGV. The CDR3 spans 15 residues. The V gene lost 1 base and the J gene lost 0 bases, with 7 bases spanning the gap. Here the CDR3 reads CASSLGLSSYNEQFF. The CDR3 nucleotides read TGTGCCAGCAGCTTAGGCCTGAGCTCCTACAATGAGCAGTTCTTC.